These 21 T cell receptor beta chains were sequenced from one sample in a study of radiation and T cells in renal cell carcinoma. The assay was immunoSEQ multiplex PCR, and TCRdb's table has in-frame clones only and misses some. The sample holds around 100,000 clones; around 80% are singletons and the top ten take more than 7%. Time point reported: blood 4 weeks post-SBRT, at nephrectomy. The treatment: 15 Gy SBRT to primary tumor, nephrectomy 4 weeks later. The sample consisted of blood, taken from a patient whose treatment included radiotherapy and nephrectomy. All receptors derive from a man in his fifties or sixties with renal cell carcinoma.

J is TRBJ1-4 and V is TRBV4-1; possibly TRBD1 for D (6 bases). From germline, CDR1 is MGHRA and CDR2 YSYEKL. The CDR3 is 17 residues long. V lost 0 bases and J lost 8, with 19 bases in between. DNA for the CDR3: TGCGCCAGCAGCCAAGATCGCGGCAGGGGTTTTCAAGAAAAACTGTTTTTT. Protein product: CASSQDRGRGFQEKLFF.

This chain connects TRBV7-8 to TRBJ2-1; a weak D match, TRBD2 (5 bases). Germline V CDR1 and CDR2: SGHVS, FQNEAQ. V lost 6 bases, J lost 0 bases, and 15 bases lay in between. This CDR3 region has 16 residues. CDR3 in DNA: TGTGCCAGCAGGGAAATAGCGTTTAGCTCCTACAATGAGCAGTTCTTC. It is translated as CASREIAFSSYNEQFF.

The table lists this clone with a count of one. The V and J genes are TRBV15 and TRBJ2-3; 14 positions match TRBD2. Germline trimming cut 5 bases from V and 6 bases from J; bases unmatched to any gene: 10. The CDR3 sequence is 17 residues long. The germline CDR1 and CDR2 sequences are LNHNV and YYDKDF (reference sequence). CDR3 sequence (DNA): TGTGCCACCAGCGCCCGACTAGCGGGAGGGACAAAGGATACGCAGTATTTT. Residues: CATSARLAGGTKDTQYF.

V and J are TRBV28 and TRBJ1-2; 7 positions agree with TRBD1. Germline trimming cut 3 bases from V and 7 bases from J; bases unmatched to any gene: 20. The CDR3 runs 18 residues. Germline CDR1 is MDHEN and CDR2 is SYDVKM. CDR3 nucleotide sequence: TGTGCCAGCAGTTTGCCGACTCTATTGAGGGGGCGAGGGAGTGGCTACACCTTC. Translation: CASSLPTLLRGRGSGYTF.

This chain uses TRBV5-4 with TRBJ2-3; 11 positions agree with TRBD2. V lost 0 bases and J lost 5; bases outside the gene matches: 5. There are 16 residues in the CDR3. CDR1 is SGHNT, CDR2 YYREEE, per germline (reference sequence). The CDR3 DNA reads TGTGCCAGCAGCTTGGATAGCGGGAGGGCCAAAGATACGCAGTATTTT. Protein product: CASSLDSGRAKDTQYF.

The chain carries TRBV9 and TRBJ2-3; the D is unclear. The V gene lost 2 bases and the J gene lost 2 bases, with 6 bases spanning the gap. The germline gives CDR1 SGDLS, CDR2 YYNGEE. The CDR3 runs to 13 residues. CDR3 in DNA: TGTGCCAGCAGCGTCCTAACCACAGATACGCAGTATTTT. It translates to CASSVLTTDTQYF.

The chain has TRBV6-1 and TRBJ2-1; D remains unclear. V was pared by 8 bases and J by 0 bases, with 11 bases between. The CDR3 spans 14 residues. CDR1 is MNHNS and CDR2 is SASEGT in the germline V gene. This chain's CDR3 is CASPRTGSYNEQFF. The DNA of the CDR3 is TGTGCCAGCCCACGGACGGGCTCCTACAATGAGCAGTTCTTC.

This clone occurred a few times. This chain uses TRBV28 with TRBJ2-5; tentative D call: TRBD2 (5 bases). The length of the CDR3 is 14 residues. CDR1 MDHEN and CDR2 SYDVKM come from the germline V gene. The ends were cut back, 5 bases at V and 3 bases at J, with 13 bases in the middle. CDR3 in DNA: TGTGCCAGCAGTCCTCCCGGGGATAAAGAGACCCAGTACTTC. It specifies CASSPPGDKETQYF. Looking up the rest from reference TRBV28 and TRBJ2-5 gives the full variable domain: DVKVTQSSRYLVKRTGEKVFLECVQDMDHENMFWYRQDPGLGLRLIYFSYDVKMKEKGDIPEGYSVSREKKERFSLILESASTNQTSMYLCASSPPGDKETQYFGPGTRLLVL.

The sample holds a few counts of this clone. This sequence joins TRBV7-2 and TRBJ2-1; maybe TRBD2 (5 bases). Germline CDR1 is SGHTA and CDR2 is FQGNSA. The CDR3 contains 15 residues. Trimming took off 5 bases at V and 5 bases at J, with 16 bases between the two ends. As DNA, the CDR3 is TGTGCCAGCAGCCTAAACGCCGGGGAGCACAATGAGCAGTTCTTC. This gives the protein CASSLNAGEHNEQFF.

Of note for this clone: Distinct nucleotide sequences in the sample also encode this CDR3. V and J are TRBV28 and TRBJ2-7, with D tentatively TRBD2 (6 bases). CDR1 and CDR2 (germline): MDHEN, SYDVKM. This CDR3 spans 14 amino acids. Trimming cost V 2 bases and J 3 bases, with 11 bases left between them. This CDR3 is CASSLGGKIYEQYF. The CDR3 DNA sequence: TGTGCCAGCAGTTTAGGAGGGAAAATCTACGAGCAGTACTTC.

V gene TRBV15 combines with J gene TRBJ2-4, with a tentative D call TRBD1 (6 bases). The CDR3 length is 19 residues. Looked up from germline, CDR1 is LNHNV and CDR2 is YYDKDF (reference sequence). The V and J ends lost 1 base and 0 bases respectively, with 19 bases between them. The DNA for the CDR3 is TGTGCCACCAGCAGAGGAACTTTCCGGGACACCTTAGCCAAAAACATTCAGTACTTC. It specifies CATSRGTFRDTLAKNIQYF.

The chain uses TRBV2 and TRBJ2-7, with D perhaps matching TRBD1 (5 bases). Germline CDR1 is SNHLY and CDR2 is FYNNEI. The CDR3 contains 13 residues. The V end was cut by 8 bases, the J end by 7 bases, with 18 bases between. CDR3 DNA sequence: TGTGCCAGCGGCTACAGGAACAATATGGAGCAGTACTTC. This translates into CASGYRNNMEQYF.

Points on this clone: The same CDR3 is also encoded by other DNA sequences in this sample. The chain is built from TRBV6-5 and TRBJ1-4; tentatively, D is TRBD1 (6 bases). There are 12 residues in the CDR3. Per germline, CDR1 MNHEY and CDR2 SVGAGI. Trimming took off 5 bases at V and 10 bases at J, with 11 bases between the two ends. CDR3 DNA: TGTGCCAGCAGTCAGAGGGGGGGAAAACTGTTTTTT. It is translated as CASSQRGGKLFF.

V is TRBV7-2 and J is TRBJ2-2; TRBD1 matches at 11 bases. Germline CDR1 reads SGHTA; CDR2 reads FQGNSA. This CDR3 is built from 15 residues. The J segment lost 4 bases and the V segment lost 5 bases, leaving 3 bases of the junction unmatched. CDR3 sequence: CASSPGTGGTGELFF. The CDR3 DNA reads TGTGCCAGCAGCCCCGGGACAGGGGGCACCGGGGAGCTGTTTTTT.

This rearrangement joins TRBV7-2 to TRBJ2-2; TRBD2 matches 12 bases. The length of the CDR3 is 17 residues. V gave up 1 base and J gave up 5 bases; unmatched junction bases: 5. Germline V gene sequence: CDR1 SGHTA, CDR2 FQGNSA. CDR3 amino acids: CASSLGHGLAGTGELFF. The CDR3 DNA follows: TGTGCCAGCAGCTTAGGCCACGGACTAGCGGGAACCGGGGAGCTGTTTTTT.

V usage is TRBV19 and J usage is TRBJ2-2, with D tentatively TRBD2 (5 bases). V lost 1 base and J lost 0, with 12 bases in between. Germline lookup yields CDR1 LNHDA and CDR2 SQIVND (reference sequence). The CDR3 is made up of 17 amino acids. CDR3 residues: CASSIGGSHANTGELFF. The CDR3 DNA sequence: TGTGCCAGTAGTATAGGCGGGTCCCACGCGAACACCGGGGAGCTGTTTTTT.

V usage is TRBV5-4 and J usage is TRBJ2-2; 7 bases fit TRBD2. The CDR3 contains 15 residues. V was pared by 1 base and J by 5 bases, with 5 bases of the junction left unmatched. Germline V gives CDR1 SGHNT, CDR2 YYREEE (reference sequence). The chain's CDR3 is CASSLPGGGTGELFF. Here the CDR3 DNA reads TGTGCCAGCAGCTTGCCTGGCGGGGGTACCGGGGAGCTGTTTTTT.

The chain employs TRBV19 and TRBJ2-3, with D perhaps TRBD2 (5 bases). Germline V gene data show CDR1 as LNHDA and CDR2 as SQIVND (reference sequence). V was trimmed by 3 bases and J by 3 bases, leaving 10 bases between them. CDR3 length: 14 residues. The CDR3 protein is CASSIPRGTDTQYF. CDR3 in DNA: TGTGCCAGTAGTATCCCTCGGGGTACAGATACGCAGTATTTT.

The chain joins TRBV6-4 to TRBJ1-1, with D maybe TRBD1 (5 bases). V lost 6 bases, J lost 1 base, and 18 bases lay in between. The CDR3 loop spans 16 amino acids. Germline CDR1 and CDR2: MRHNA and SNTAGT. CDR3 sequence: CASRQQAGGGNTEAFF. CDR3 sequence (DNA): TGTGCCAGCAGGCAACAGGCCGGGGGGGGGAACACTGAAGCTTTCTTT.

The V gene is TRBV27, the J gene TRBJ2-7, with unresolved D. Germline values: CDR1 MNHEY, CDR2 SMNVEV (reference sequence). CDR3 size: 14 residues. V was shortened by 2 bases and J by 0 bases, with 8 bases between the two germline ends. The CDR3 is CASSLVGNSYEQYF. CDR3 coding DNA: TGTGCCAGCAGTTTAGTAGGGAACTCCTACGAGCAGTACTTC.

This chain joins TRBV30 and TRBJ2-7; tentative D call: TRBD1 (5 bases). The V end lost 5 bases, the J end lost 3 bases, and 8 bases lay between the germline ends. CDR3 length: 11 residues. The germline V gene encodes CDR1 GTSNPN and CDR2 SVGIG (reference sequence). CDR3: CAWDQGYEQYF. CDR3 nucleotides: TGTGCCTGGGATCAGGGCTACGAGCAGTACTTC.